These 21 T cell receptor beta chains came from one sample sequenced in a study of identical twins (TCRdb year 2016). Library generation was performed with 5' RACE. The data were produced on an Illumina HiSeq 2000. The public reads were quality trimmed at Q25 with fastp and then assembled into clones with MiXCR by TCRdb, keeping productive beta chains. Each entry merges the rows of one CDR3 protein and shows their most common DNA and genes. This sample holds some 1,700,000 distinct CDR3 sequences; about 32% were observed only once. The ten largest clonotypes hold roughly 0.3% of the sample. Sequenced: cord blood. All receptors derive from a newborn girl in good health.

J is TRBJ2-7 and V is TRBV21-1; TRBD1, the table's D call, was not compared with the DNA. TRBV21-1 is given as a pseudogene. This CDR3 comprises 14 residues. The CDR3 DNA follows: TGTGCCAGCAGCGACAGGACAAAAGTCTACGAGCAGTACTTC. Encoded protein: CASSDRTKVYEQYF.

CDR3 loop: CSASVASSYNEQYF. The CDR3 coding sequence is TGCAGTGCTAGTGTCGCTAGCTCCTACAATGAGCAGTACTTC. The V call is TRBV20-1, the J call TRBJ2-1; TRBD2 might be the D (5 bases). The J call may be faulty, since TRBJ2-7 better matches the DNA end. The germline V gene encodes CDR1 DFQATT and CDR2 SNEGSKA (reference sequence). This CDR3 is built from 14 residues.

The sample holds a few counts of this clonotype. CDR3 sequence reads: CASRSPPGLAGVIYNEQFF. CDR3 DNA: TGTGCCAGCAGGAGTCCCCCGGGACTAGCGGGGGTGATCTACAATGAGCAGTTCTTC. V is TRBV12-3 or TRBV12-4 and J is TRBJ2-1; TRBD2 matches at 14 bases. V lost 6 bases and J lost 3; bases outside the gene matches: 13. This CDR3 has 19 amino acids.

The chain combines TRBV25-1 with TRBJ2-7; D might be TRBD2 (5 bases). The J call may be mistaken, given a closer DNA end match to TRBJ2-5. Germline V gene data show CDR1 as MGHDK and CDR2 as SYGVNS. The CDR3 is 16 amino acids. As DNA, the CDR3 is TGTGCCAGCAGTGAACGAACCGTGGTAGAGGGTGAGACCCAGTACTTC. This sequence encodes CASSERTVVEGETQYF.

The chain is built from TRBV9 and TRBJ2-1; D gene unclear. Deletions cut 0 bases from V and 0 bases from J, with 7 bases between. This CDR3 is built from 15 residues. Germline values: CDR1 SGDLS, CDR2 YYNGEE. CDR3 sequence reads: CASSVGSLSYNEQFF. DNA of the CDR3: TGTGCCAGCAGCGTAGGGAGCCTCTCCTACAATGAGCAGTTCTTC.

Comment on this clonotype: One junction end does not reproduce the germline sequence, and a read error may be involved. The chain carries TRBV6-5 and TRBJ2-3, with 8 bases lining up with TRBD2. The germline CDR1 and CDR2 sequences are MNHEY and SVGAGI. The CDR3 extends over 15 amino acids. The DNA of the CDR3 is TGTGCCGGCAGTTACCGTAGCGGGAATGGAGATACGCAGTATTTT. It specifies CAGSYRSGNGDTQYF.

This chain joins TRBV4-1 and TRBJ1-2; possible D gene TRBD1, 5 bases. The CDR3 contains 14 residues. The germline CDR1 and CDR2 sequences are MGHRA and YSYEKL. The V end lost 4 bases, the J end lost 6 bases, and 15 bases lay between the germline ends. CDR3 bases: TGCGCCAGCAGCCCGAGGGACCGGAGGGATGGCTACACCTTC. Its protein is CASSPRDRRDGYTF.

V gene TRBV20-1 combines with J gene TRBJ2-7; 9 bases are a match to TRBD2. Germline V gene sequence: CDR1 DFQATT, CDR2 SNEGSKA (reference sequence). The J segment lost 3 bases and the V segment lost 6 bases, leaving 9 bases of the junction unmatched. The length of the CDR3 is 14 residues. The CDR3 region is CSALSGGNVYEQYF. CDR3 nucleotide sequence: TGCAGTGCACTTAGCGGGGGAAACGTCTACGAGCAGTACTTC.

The chain couples TRBV5-1 to TRBJ2-6; D perhaps matches TRBD1 (6 bases). The germline gives CDR1 SGHRS, CDR2 YFSETQ. The ends were cut back, 7 bases at V and 0 bases at J, with 17 bases in the middle. CDR3 length equals 17 residues. The CDR3 DNA reads TGCGCCAGCGATACAGGGCAGGTCCTCTCTGGGGCCAACGTCCTGACTTTC. Encoded protein: CASDTGQVLSGANVLTF. The variable domain in full, with the rest retrieved from reference TRBV5-1 and TRBJ2-6, is KAGVTQTPRYLIKTRGQQVTLSCSPISGHRSVSWYQQTPGQGLQFLFEYFSETQRNKGNFPGRFSGRQFSNSRSEMNVSTLELGDSALYLCASDTGQVLSGANVLTFGAGSRLTVL.

The rearrangement links TRBV9 to TRBJ2-3; TRBD1 aligns across 8 bases. V lost 4 bases and J lost 0; bases outside the gene matches: 19. The germline V gene encodes CDR1 SGDLS and CDR2 YYNGEE. The CDR3 covers 20 residues. CDR3: CASSPLSGTGTSPSTDTQYF. The CDR3 nucleotides are TGTGCCAGCAGCCCCCTATCCGGGACAGGTACATCCCCTAGCACAGATACGCAGTATTTT.

A few counts support this clonotype. CDR3 loop: CASSDAGGRNYNEQFF. The DNA of the CDR3 is TGTGCCAGCAGTGACGCCGGGGGGCGTAACTACAATGAGCAGTTCTTC. The chain carries TRBV6-4 and TRBJ2-1; D is perhaps TRBD2 (7 bases). The germline V gene has CDR1 MRHNA and CDR2 SNTAGT. Trimming removed 2 bases at V and 3 bases at J, with 14 bases between. The length of the CDR3 is 16 residues.

The table lists this clonotype with a few counts. The J gene is TRBJ2-1, the V gene TRBV5-1, with 8 nucleotides matching TRBD1. This CDR3 is 16 amino acids long. Germline lookup yields CDR1 SGHRS and CDR2 YFSETQ. Losses at the gene ends were 4 bases for V and 4 bases for J; bases not matched to a gene: 10. Here the CDR3 DNA reads TGCGCCAGCAGCCGCAGGACAGGGAAAGGATACAATGAGCAGTTCTTC. It encodes CASSRRTGKGYNEQFF. Based on the CDR3 plus reference TRBV5-1 and TRBJ2-1, the full variable domain is KAGVTQTPRYLIKTRGQQVTLSCSPISGHRSVSWYQQTPGQGLQFLFEYFSETQRNKGNFPGRFSGRQFSNSRSEMNVSTLELGDSALYLCASSRRTGKGYNEQFFGPGTRLTVL.

This clonotype occurred many times. This sequence joins TRBV6-5 and TRBJ1-2; D is unresolved. V was trimmed by 0 bases and J by 2 bases, leaving 4 bases between them. The CDR3 length is 13 residues. Germline assignment: CDR1 MNHEY and CDR2 SVGAGI. The CDR3 bases are TGTGCCAGCAGTTACTCGACAAACTATGGCTACACCTTC. Translation: CASSYSTNYGYTF.

A few counts support this clonotype. V is TRBV6-1 and J is TRBJ2-3; 11 bases agree with TRBD2. Germline CDR1 is MNHNS and CDR2 is SASEGT. The CDR3 has 15 amino acids. After removal of 4 bases from V and 4 bases from J, the junction contained 4 bases not matched to a gene. The CDR3 nucleotides read TGTGCCAGCAGTGTTAGCGGGGGGGATCCAGATACGCAGTATTTT. This encodes CASSVSGGDPDTQYF.

The chain carries TRBV9 and TRBJ2-1; perhaps TRBD1 as D (6 bases). Trimming shortened V by 3 bases and J by 4 bases, and 17 bases separated the two germline ends. The CDR3 length is 16 residues. Germline CDR1 is SGDLS and CDR2 is YYNGEE. The CDR3 spells CASSAGTSITYNEQFF. In DNA, the CDR3 is TGTGCCAGCAGCGCTGGGACATCCATAACTTACAATGAGCAGTTCTTC. The full variable domain, with the rest looked up from reference TRBV9 and TRBJ2-1, is DSGVTQTPKHLITATGQRVTLRCSPRSGDLSVYWYQQSLDQGLQFLIQYYNGEERAKGNILERFSAQQFPDLHSELNLSSLELGDSALYFCASSAGTSITYNEQFFGPGTRLTVL.

The rearrangement links TRBV7-2 to TRBJ2-7, with D tentatively TRBD2 (5 bases). The CDR3 is 14 amino acids. CDR1 and CDR2 (germline): SGHTA, FQGNSA. The V gene lost 5 bases and the J gene lost 5 bases, with 16 bases spanning the gap. Written as DNA, the CDR3 is TGTGCCAGCAGCCCGGACTCTCTCTTCCACGAGCAGTACTTC. Encoded protein: CASSPDSLFHEQYF.

This chain joins TRBV12-3 or TRBV12-4 and TRBJ2-5; D is perhaps TRBD1 (5 bases). Trimming took 6 bases from V and 11 from J, leaving 13 bases between them. The CDR3 covers 11 residues. The CDR3 DNA is TGTGCCAGCAGGACTGACAGTGAGCAGTACTTC. This codes for CASRTDSEQYF.

The genes are TRBV20-1 and TRBJ2-3; no clear D gene. The V gene's germline CDR1 is DFQATT and CDR2 SNEGSKA (reference sequence). This CDR3 contains 13 residues. The V end was cut by 3 bases, the J end by 2 bases, with 9 bases between. The CDR3 nucleotides are TGCAGTGCTAGTCGGCTACTCACAGATACGCAGTATTTT. Translated: CSASRLLTDTQYF.

This clonotype came up many times. The rearrangement uses TRBV5-1 and TRBJ2-3, with TRBD2 identical over 7 bases. The CDR3 length is 16 residues. Losses at the gene ends were 0 bases for V and 2 bases for J; bases not matched to a gene: 6. CDR1 and CDR2 (germline): SGHRS, YFSETQ. The CDR3 region has the DNA TGCGCCAGCAGCTTGGACGCGGGGGTTTACACAGATACGCAGTATTTT. Translation: CASSLDAGVYTDTQYF.

This clonotype was counted only a few times. The CDR3 DNA follows: TGCAGTGCAAGACCTTATGGGGTCTACGAGCAGTACTTC. It translates to CSARPYGVYEQYF. The chain carries TRBV20-1 and TRBJ2-7; D gene ambiguous. Germline V gene sequence: CDR1 DFQATT, CDR2 SNEGSKA (reference sequence). Trimming stripped 6 bases from V and 3 bases from J, with 15 bases between. The CDR3 runs to 13 residues.

This rearrangement joins TRBV12-3 or TRBV12-4 to TRBJ2-4; 9 bases map to TRBD1. Unmatched junction bases numbered 14, after V lost 7 bases and J lost 1 base. The length of the CDR3 is 18 residues. The CDR3 loop is CASTFVGDREMAKNIQYF. The CDR3 DNA is TGTGCCAGCACCTTCGTCGGGGACAGGGAAATGGCCAAAAACATTCAGTACTTC.